This TCR beta chain originates from a study of identical twins (dated by TCRdb to 2016 to 2017). Broadly, across the study: To test whether fetal clonotypes persist, the study used deep sequencing on TCR alpha and beta repertoires from monozygotic twins, unrelated adults of various ages, and cord blood. Replicate twin experiments were performed at different times using different library preparation protocols to rule out contamination. General findings and caveats noted by the study authors: A weaker excess of twin sharing was found in beta out-of-frame sequences because the signal-to-noise ratio was lowered by fewer shared sequences. Abundant cord blood beta clonotypes carried fewer insertions; young adult naive repertoires showed a weaker similar trend, while memory repertoires showed none. Invariant T cells such as MAIT and iNKT could partly confound zero-insertion analyses, though diverse VJ usage argued against this for most clonotypes. In monozygotic twins, recombination models systematically underestimated out-of-frame TCR alpha sharing, but the models matched the sharing seen between unrelated individuals. Conclusions relied on cross-sectional statistical analysis, since the same donors could not be followed over many years. Compared with coincidental sharing between unrelated individuals, out-of-frame TCR alpha sequences shared between twins showed an excess of sequences with low generation probability.

Every donor in the study was a healthy Caucasian. The twin cohort comprised three pairs of female monozygotic twins, all aged roughly 18 to 29 years. Peripheral blood mononuclear cells were the source from which RNA for the TCR libraries was isolated. Preparation of the library involved 5' RACE. The run used an Illumina HiSeq 2000. A universal primer binding site was added through template switching, and the final cDNA carried a unique molecular identifier so that TCR cDNA molecules could be counted accurately. First-strand cDNA for TCR alpha and beta chains was synthesized from specific primers in the conserved constant-segment region. To control for contamination, each cDNA library was double barcoded with a SMART-Mk sample barcode plus Illumina barcodes. TruSeq adapter sequences along with Illumina sample barcodes were introduced in two successive PCR steps. TCR alpha and beta cDNA libraries were sequenced on the Illumina HiSeq platform with custom primers. Turning to the authors' computational methods: Raw reads were processed with MiGEC to extract unique molecular identifiers, and MiXCR was used to determine CDR3 positions. For each individual, recombination models were inferred using an EM algorithm with the repgenHMM and IGoR tools. The tcR package in R was used for shared clonotype analysis, with sharing normalized by the product of cloneset sizes. To study raw recombination without the effects of thymic and clonal selection, out-of-frame nonproductive sequences were analyzed. The raw public reads went through TCRdb reprocessing: fastp at Q25, MiXCR clone calling, in-frame beta chains kept. Under each unique CDR3 protein, matching rows form one entry showing the most common genes and DNA. For this entry, the V and J calls and clone size follow TCRdb and not the study's own pipeline. This sample comprises about 570,000 distinct CDR3 sequences, 9.6% of them detected only once. Together, the top ten hold roughly 3.2% of the sample.

The CDR3 numbers 14 residues from cysteine through phenylalanine. Only the CDR3 region is kept as DNA, spanning 42 bases read in frame from base 1. Deletion took 8 bases off V and 6 bases off J, with a span of 19 bases between the germline ends. This clonotype has just a few counts. Its antigen specificity is not known. Per-nucleotide qualities are absent, and no much larger clonotype sits a single base away. These data were also reused for a study on yellow fever vaccine responses in identical twins. Drawing on the second study: According to the authors, the vaccine-induced T cell response in identical twins seemed to be partly convergent and partly specific to each individual. In the study, vaccine-responding T cell clones were precisely tracked in identical twins.

This TCR came from a woman between 18 and 29 years old in good health. The sample taken for sequencing was PBMCs. The chain couples TRBV12-3 or TRBV12-4 to TRBJ1-1, and the D gene may be TRBD1, 5 bases matching. The sequence in DNA is TGTGCCAGCCGAGGAGGGGCCGCAGGAGCTGAAGCTTTCTTT. This translates into CASRGGAAGAEAFF.